This T cell receptor beta chain came from a study of human T cells and chemical hapten exposure. This clonotype was recorded at least ten times. The time point is: patch test 2, 6 weeks after DPC sensitization. As for treatment: therapeutic diphenylcyclopropenone sensitization with weekly scalp DPC. Blood sampling occurred before each patch-test application. TCRdb itself ran the RACE reads through MiXCR, one entry per CDR3 protein. The table lists about 380,000 distinct CDR3 sequences, around 6% of them singletons, with around 5.6% in the top ten. This CDR3 is 15 amino acids long. With 1 base removed from V and 4 bases from J, the gap between germline ends came to 10 bases. Germline CDR1 is MGHRA and CDR2 is YSYEKL.

This sample comprised whole blood, obtained in connection with sensitization to the hapten diphenylcyclopropenone (DPC). The chain is built from TRBV4-1 and TRBJ1-4; a weak D match, TRBD1 (6 bases). This receptor was obtained from a woman younger than 30 with alopecia areata. Some clones in this sample may be carry-over from other donors' samples. The CDR3 sequence: CASSQGQALNEKLFF. The DNA for the CDR3 is TGCGCCAGCAGCCAAGGACAGGCCCTTAATGAAAAACTGTTTTTT.